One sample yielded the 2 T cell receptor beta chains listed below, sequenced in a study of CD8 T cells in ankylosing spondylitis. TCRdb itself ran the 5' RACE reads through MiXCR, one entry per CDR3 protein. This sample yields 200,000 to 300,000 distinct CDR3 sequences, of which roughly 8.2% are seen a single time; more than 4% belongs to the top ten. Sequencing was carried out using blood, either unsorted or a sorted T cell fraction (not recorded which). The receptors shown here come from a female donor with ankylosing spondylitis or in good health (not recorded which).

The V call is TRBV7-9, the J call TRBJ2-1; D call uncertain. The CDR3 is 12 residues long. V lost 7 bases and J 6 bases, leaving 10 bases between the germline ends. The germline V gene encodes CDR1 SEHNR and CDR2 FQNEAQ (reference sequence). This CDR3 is CASTGERNEQFF. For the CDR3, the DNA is TGTGCCAGCACCGGCGAGCGCAATGAGCAGTTCTTC.

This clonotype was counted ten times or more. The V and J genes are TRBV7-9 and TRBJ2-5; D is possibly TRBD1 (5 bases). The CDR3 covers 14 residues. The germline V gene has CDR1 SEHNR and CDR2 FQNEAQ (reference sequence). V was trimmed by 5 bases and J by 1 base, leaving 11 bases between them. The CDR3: CASSTDSVQETQYF. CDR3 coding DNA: TGTGCCAGCAGCACCGACAGTGTCCAAGAGACCCAGTACTTC.